Listed below are T cell receptor beta chains from one sample, sequenced in a study of cytomegalovirus exposure and HLA in healthy donors. Some clones are missing from TCRdb's copy, which holds only in-frame ones; the method was immunoSEQ multiplex PCR. The sample has some 270,000 clones; about 93% are singletons. The sequenced sample was PBMCs. The source of these receptors is a girl aged 2 to 9 in good health and CMV-seronegative. CDR3s include the opening cysteine and the closing phenylalanine or tryptophan. The D gene is left open where the match is weak. Clone size, where shown, is once, few, many, or a class for clones that have expanded.

>.|TRBJ1-5|.|TRBV11-2
TGTGCCAGCAGCCGTTATAGCAATCAGCCCCAGCATTTT
CASSRYSNQPQHF
>once|TRBJ2-7|.|TRBV14
TGTGCCAGCAGCCAAGGAGTTTACGAGCAGTACTTC
CASSQGVYEQYF
>.|TRBJ1-3|.|TRBV7-8
TGTGCCAGCAGTCAAACCGGGGGCTCTGGAAACACCATATATTTT
CASSQTGGSGNTIYF
>.|TRBJ2-2|.|TRBV6-1
TGTGCCAGCCTACGACAAATGGCCGGGGAGCTGTTTTTT
CASLRQMAGELFF
>.|TRBJ2-7|.|TRBV10-3
TGTGCCATCAGTGAGACGCGAGGGACCTACGAGCAGTACTTC
CAISETRGTYEQYF
>.|TRBJ2-3|TRBD2|TRBV5-8
TGTGCCAGCAGCTTGGTGGTAGCGGGGGGCACAGATACGCAGTATTTT
CASSLVVAGGTDTQYF
>.|TRBJ1-1|.|TRBV19
TGTGCCAGTAGTTGGGGGGGGTACACTGAAGCTTTCTTT
CASSWGGYTEAFF
>.|TRBJ1-1|TRBD1|TRBV27
TGTGCCAGCACCACAGGACAGGGCTACACTGAAGCTTTCTTT
CASTTGQGYTEAFF
>.|TRBJ1-4|.|TRBV6-1
TGTGCCAGCAGGTCGGACAGCAAAAATGAAAAACTGTTTTTT
CASRSDSKNEKLFF
>.|TRBJ2-1|.|TRBV21-1
TGTGCCAGCAGCAAGGGGAGCATCTATGAGCAGTTCTTC
CASSKGSIYEQFF
>.|TRBJ1-4|.|TRBV19
TGTGCCAGTAGTACCCGTGCGAGGGAAAAACTGTTTTTT
CASSTRAREKLFF
>once|TRBJ2-1|.|TRBV9
TGTGCCAGCAGCGTAAGCCCTCGGTTGGAGCAGTTCTTC
CASSVSPRLEQFF
>.|TRBJ2-1|TRBD2|TRBV19
TGTGCCAGTAGTATGTTTGCGGGAGTAGGGAATGAGCAGTTCTTC
CASSMFAGVGNEQFF
>.|TRBJ1-1|.|TRBV5-4
TGTGCCAGCAGCTTGGGCAGGGTGGGCACTGAAGCTTTCTTT
CASSLGRVGTEAFF
>.|TRBJ1-6|TRBD1|TRBV6-1
TGTGCCAGCAGTGAACGGGGGACCGGGACAGGGAATTCACCCCTCCACTTT
CASSERGTGTGNSPLHF
>.|TRBJ2-5|.|TRBV7-9
TGTTCCAGCAGCCCTGGCGGCGGACTGTACCAAGAGACCCAGTACTTC
CSSSPGGGLYQETQYF
>once|TRBJ1-2|TRBD1|TRBV7-6
TGTGCCAGCAGCCTAACAGGGGGCGATGGCTACACCTTC
CASSLTGGDGYTF
>.|TRBJ2-7|TRBD2|TRBV4-2
TGTGCCAGCAGCCAAGACCTAGCGGGCATCTCCTACGAGCAGTACTTC
CASSQDLAGISYEQYF
>.|TRBJ2-7|TRBD2|TRBV5-1
TGCGCCAGCAGCTTTGAGTTAGCGGGACGCGAGCAGTACTTC
CASSFELAGREQYF
>.|TRBJ2-6|.|TRBV6-1
TGTGCCAGCGGGGGCACTGGGGCCAACGTCCTGACTTTC
CASGGTGANVLTF
>.|TRBJ2-1|TRBD2|TRBV7-2
TGTGCCAGCAGCCCCGTGGGACTAGCGGGTAAGGAGCAGTTCTTC
CASSPVGLAGKEQFF
>.|TRBJ1-4|TRBD1|TRBV28
TGTGCGACAGGGGGAGGTAATGAAAAACTGTTTTTT
CATGGGNEKLFF
>.|TRBJ2-7|.|TRBV6-5
TGTGCCAGCAGTTACTCAGTACAGAGATACGAGCAGTACTTC
CASSYSVQRYEQYF
>.|TRBJ2-7|.|TRBV5-4
TGTGCCAGCAGCGCGGGACCCGACCCCCACGAGCAGTACTTC
CASSAGPDPHEQYF
>.|TRBJ2-7|TRBD2|TRBV6-5
TGTGCCAGCAGCTGGACTAGCGGGAGTTCCTACGAGCAGTACTTC
CASSWTSGSSYEQYF
>.|TRBJ2-3|.|TRBV4-1
TGCGCCAGCAGCCAACCAGGCCTCGTCGATACGCAGTATTTT
CASSQPGLVDTQYF
>.|TRBJ2-7|TRBD2|TRBV7-8
TGTGCCAGCAGCTCATCGACTAGCGGGGGTGATGTGCACTACGAGCAGTACTTC
CASSSSTSGGDVHYEQYF